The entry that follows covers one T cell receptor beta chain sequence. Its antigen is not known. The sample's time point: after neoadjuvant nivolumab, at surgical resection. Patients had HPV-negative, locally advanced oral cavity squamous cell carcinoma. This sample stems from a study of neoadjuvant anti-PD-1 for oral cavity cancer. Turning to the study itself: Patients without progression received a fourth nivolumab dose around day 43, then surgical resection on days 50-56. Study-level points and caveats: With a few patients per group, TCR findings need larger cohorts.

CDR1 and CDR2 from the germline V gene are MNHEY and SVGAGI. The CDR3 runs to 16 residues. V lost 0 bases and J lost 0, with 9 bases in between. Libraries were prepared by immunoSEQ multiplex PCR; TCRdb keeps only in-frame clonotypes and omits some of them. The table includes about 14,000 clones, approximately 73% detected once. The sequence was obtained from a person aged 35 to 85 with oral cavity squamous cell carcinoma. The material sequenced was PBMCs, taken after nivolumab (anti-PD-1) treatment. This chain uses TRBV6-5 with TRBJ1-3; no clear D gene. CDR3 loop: CASSYSSSSSGNTIYF. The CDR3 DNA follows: TGTGCCAGCAGTTACTCTTCCTCGAGCTCTGGAAACACCATATATTTT.